This TCR beta chain was observed in a study of beta chain features in type 1 diabetes. Overall study context: The patient and healthy donor groups were comparable for age, gender and cell yields.

With 2 bases removed from V and 1 base from J, the gap between germline ends came to 9 bases. CDR3 length: 15 residues. CDR1 is SGHTA, CDR2 FQGNSA, per germline. Expressed TCRB transcripts got sequenced, as all isolated RNA was reverse transcribed. Method: immunoSEQ multiplex PCR; TCRdb's copy keeps in-frame clones and lacks some. The sample records around 500,000 clones, approximately 10% being singletons. The chain links TRBV7-2 to TRBJ1-5; a possible D gene is TRBD1 (6 bases). The specimen sequenced was naive CD4+ T cells from blood. The TCR was taken from a woman between 18 and 30 years old in good health. The DNA of the CDR3 is TGTGCCAGCAGCTTATTCGGGACAAGCAATCAGCCCCAGCATTTT. Residues: CASSLFGTSNQPQHF.